These T cell receptor beta chains were read from a single sample in a study of T cell responses to AZD1222 COVID-19 vaccine. Here immunoSEQ multiplex PCR was the method, and the copy in TCRdb shows in-frame clones only, minus some. This table has 95,000 to 150,000 clones, around nine tenths appearing once. This specimen consisted of peripheral blood, obtained on day 0 of AZD1222 vaccination. These receptors all stem from an adult in good health. Each CDR3 is given with its conserved first and last residue. A D gene is named only where the DNA matches it firmly. Size is omitted from some rows. Given values are once, few, many or a class for expanded clones.

V gene: TRBV11-3
J gene: TRBJ1-5
D gene: .
clone size: .
CDR3 DNA: TGTGCCAGCAGCTTATCGCACGGTGATCAGCCCCAGCATTTT
CDR3 protein: CASSLSHGDQPQHF

V gene: TRBV9
J gene: TRBJ2-5
D gene: .
clone size: .
CDR3 DNA: TGTGCCAGCAGCGCTCCTGGGACTGCGGCCCAGTACTTC
CDR3 protein: CASSAPGTAAQYF

V gene: TRBV7-2
J gene: TRBJ2-1
D gene: TRBD2
clone size: .
CDR3 DNA: TGTGCCAGCAGCTTTGAGCGGGGGGTCTACAATGAGCAGTTCTTC
CDR3 protein: CASSFERGVYNEQFF

V gene: TRBV7-3
J gene: TRBJ1-1
D gene: TRBD1
clone size: medium-sized
CDR3 DNA: TGTGCCAGCAGCCTAAGACGGACAGGGGTGAACACTGAAGCTTTCTTT
CDR3 protein: CASSLRRTGVNTEAFF

V gene: TRBV5-1
J gene: TRBJ2-7
D gene: .
clone size: .
CDR3 DNA: TGCGCCAGCAGCTTAACCCTATTCCGGGACAACTCCTACGAGCAGTACTTC
CDR3 protein: CASSLTLFRDNSYEQYF

V gene: TRBV19
J gene: TRBJ1-2
D gene: .
clone size: .
CDR3 DNA: TGTGCCAGTAGTAGTCAAAGACAGTTATATGGCTACACCTTC
CDR3 protein: CASSSQRQLYGYTF

V gene: TRBV7-3
J gene: TRBJ2-3
D gene: TRBD2
clone size: .
CDR3 DNA: TGTGCCAGCAGGGTAGCGGGGGGGCCCACAGATACGCAGTATTTT
CDR3 protein: CASRVAGGPTDTQYF

V gene: TRBV5-4
J gene: TRBJ2-3
D gene: .
clone size: .
CDR3 DNA: TGTGCCAGCAGCGTGATCGGCCGGATGGATACGCAGTATTTT
CDR3 protein: CASSVIGRMDTQYF

V gene: TRBV29-1
J gene: TRBJ2-1
D gene: .
clone size: .
CDR3 DNA: TGCAGCGTAGGAACCGGGACAAGCTACAATGAGCAGTTCTTC
CDR3 protein: CSVGTGTSYNEQFF

V gene: TRBV5-4
J gene: TRBJ2-3
D gene: TRBD2
clone size: .
CDR3 DNA: TGTGCCAGCAGCTCTAGCGGACGGATAGATACGCAGTATTTT
CDR3 protein: CASSSSGRIDTQYF

V gene: TRBV3-1/TRBV3-2
J gene: TRBJ1-1
D gene: .
clone size: few
CDR3 DNA: TGTGCCAGCAGCCAAGGCGTCCCCACTGAAGCTTTCTTT
CDR3 protein: CASSQGVPTEAFF

V gene: TRBV6-5
J gene: TRBJ1-6
D gene: .
clone size: few
CDR3 DNA: TGTGCCAGCACCCAAGGCGGGTCGGTAGTTTCACCCCTCCACTTT
CDR3 protein: CASTQGGSVVSPLHF

V gene: TRBV6-1
J gene: TRBJ2-6
D gene: .
clone size: .
CDR3 DNA: TGTGCCAGCAGTGAGGGGAAGAACAGGGCCTCTGGGGCCAACGTCCTGACTTTC
CDR3 protein: CASSEGKNRASGANVLTF

V gene: TRBV27
J gene: TRBJ1-2
D gene: .
clone size: .
CDR3 DNA: TGTGCCAGCAGTTTATGGCCAGGCCTTGCTAACTATGGCTACACCTTC
CDR3 protein: CASSLWPGLANYGYTF

V gene: TRBV6-6
J gene: TRBJ1-2
D gene: .
clone size: .
CDR3 DNA: TGTGCCAGCAGTCAAGGACAGTTCTCCTATGGCTACACCTTC
CDR3 protein: CASSQGQFSYGYTF

V gene: TRBV12-3/TRBV12-4
J gene: TRBJ1-3
D gene: .
clone size: .
CDR3 DNA: TGTGCCAGCACCCTTATTGGAAACACCATATATTTT
CDR3 protein: CASTLIGNTIYF

V gene: TRBV10-3
J gene: TRBJ1-4
D gene: .
clone size: .
CDR3 DNA: TGTGCCATCAGTGAGTCGTGGACGCCTGAAAAACTGTTTTTT
CDR3 protein: CAISESWTPEKLFF